The 20 T cell receptor beta chains reported below all come from one sample, sequenced in a study of blood T cell repertoires in COVID-19. Using immunoSEQ multiplex PCR, the repertoire was profiled, and TCRdb retains in-frame clones only, with some absent. This sample has around 290,000 clones, with 70% to 90% found just once. The sequenced sample was peripheral blood. The origin of the receptors is a woman aged 45-65 years who had recovered from COVID-19.

This chain uses TRBV6-2 or TRBV6-3 with TRBJ2-5; TRBD2 aligns across 8 bases. This CDR3 contains 15 residues. CDR1 MNHEY and CDR2 SVGEGT come from the germline V gene. V gave up 5 bases and J gave up 1 base; unmatched junction bases: 6. The CDR3 loop reads CASSRTSRIQETQYF. The CDR3, as DNA: TGTGCCAGCAGTAGGACTAGCAGAATCCAAGAGACCCAGTACTTC.

This clone was picked up one time. The chain is built from TRBV7-8 and TRBJ1-5, with a weak D call TRBD1 (6 bases). Trimming took 2 bases from V and 3 from J, leaving 11 bases between them. The CDR3 totals 15 residues. CDR1 and CDR2 from the germline V gene are SGHVS and FQNEAQ. CDR3 DNA sequence: TGTGCCAGCAGCTTATACAGGGCTATCAATCAGCCCCAGCATTTT. Its translation is CASSLYRAINQPQHF. Full variable domain (rest looked up from reference TRBV7-8 and TRBJ1-5): GAGVSQSPRYKVAKRGQDVALRCDPISGHVSLFWYQQALGQGPEFLTYFQNEAQLDKSGLPSDRFFAERPEGSVSTLKIQRTQQEDSAVYLCASSLYRAINQPQHFGDGTRLSIL.

This clone was found a few times. In nucleotides, the CDR3 is TGTGCCAGCAGCTCCCTGGGCGCTAGCGGGAGGTTCCATGAGCAGTTCTTC. Translated, it gives CASSSLGASGRFHEQFF. The V call is TRBV7-3, the J call TRBJ2-1; 11 bases fit TRBD2. The CDR3 has 17 amino acids. Germline-derived CDR1 and CDR2 are SGHTA and FQGTGA. V trimming: 4 bases; J trimming: 8 bases; junction bases outside the gene matches: 13.

This rearrangement joins TRBV24-1 to TRBJ2-3, with D possibly being TRBD1 (6 bases). Trimming took off 5 bases at V and 5 bases at J, with 7 bases between the two ends. The CDR3 extends over 12 amino acids. Germline V gene sequence: CDR1 KGHDR, CDR2 SFDVKD. CDR3 in amino acids: CATSGGGDTQYF. CDR3 nucleotides: TGTGCCACCAGTGGAGGGGGAGATACGCAGTATTTT.

The CDR3 loop reads CASSQEVTGGYDGYTF. DNA for the CDR3: TGCGCCAGCAGCCAGGAAGTGACAGGGGGCTATGATGGCTACACCTTC. The chain is built from TRBV4-3 and TRBJ1-2; TRBD1 matches at 10 bases. The CDR3 spans 16 residues. Trimming cost V 3 bases and J 6 bases; bases outside gene matches: 10. The germline gives CDR1 LGHNA, CDR2 YSLEER.

On this clone: At one end the junction does not follow the germline gene, possibly because of a read error. The V call is TRBV12-5, the J call TRBJ2-2, with 11 bases aligning to TRBD2. CDR1 is LGHNT, CDR2 FRNRAP, per germline. The CDR3 is made up of 15 amino acids. The CDR3 bases are TGTGCTAGTGGCTTGGGACTAGCGGAGGCGGGGGAGCTGTTTTTT. Amino acid sequence: CASGLGLAEAGELFF.

This clone was detected a few times. V and J are TRBV19 and TRBJ1-5; D gene unclear. Per the germline V gene, CDR1 is LNHDA and CDR2 is SQIVND (reference sequence). The ends were cut back, 3 bases at V and 7 bases at J, with 16 bases in the middle. The CDR3 consists of 15 residues. CDR3 protein: CASSIETDLGQPQHF. In DNA form, the CDR3 reads TGTGCCAGTAGTATTGAGACTGACCTTGGGCAGCCCCAGCATTTT.

The chain links TRBV7-8 to TRBJ1-4; TRBD1 aligns across 11 bases. This CDR3 has 16 amino acids. The V gene's germline CDR1 is SGHVS and CDR2 FQNEAQ. Trimming took 1 base from V and 8 from J; bases not matched to a gene: 6. CDR3: CASSLVGQGAREKLFF. DNA for the CDR3: TGTGCCAGCAGCTTAGTAGGACAGGGGGCACGCGAAAAACTGTTTTTT.

The rearrangement uses TRBV7-8 and TRBJ2-2, with TRBD1 matching 8 bases. The CDR3 runs 16 residues. V was clipped by 4 bases and J by 2 bases; unmatched bases: 6. Germline V gene data show CDR1 as SGHVS and CDR2 as FQNEAQ. This CDR3 is CASSSGTGLNTGELFF. Written as DNA, the CDR3 is TGTGCCAGCAGCTCAGGGACAGGACTCAACACCGGGGAGCTGTTTTTT.

The chain's CDR3 is CATSDSTGGKGYTF. CDR3 in DNA: TGTGCCACCAGTGACTCCACAGGGGGCAAAGGCTACACCTTC. The chain is built from TRBV24-1 and TRBJ1-2, with 9 bases matching TRBD1. CDR1 is KGHDR, CDR2 SFDVKD, per germline. The junction had 7 bases not matched to a gene; V was cut back by 4 bases and J by 8 bases. The CDR3 runs to 14 residues.

This clone was observed a handful of times. J is TRBJ1-1 and V is TRBV3-1 (or the pseudogene TRBV3-2), with D hard to call. Looked up from germline, CDR1 is LGHDT and CDR2 is YNNKEL (reference sequence). Deletions cut 0 bases from V and 5 bases from J, with 10 bases between. This CDR3 is 14 amino acids long. DNA of the CDR3: TGTGCCAGCAGCCAAGAATTACTGAGGACTGAAGCTTTCTTT. This encodes CASSQELLRTEAFF.

The gene calls are TRBV4-3 and TRBJ2-5; D possibly corresponds to TRBD2 (5 bases). There are 16 residues in the CDR3. V lost 0 bases and J 5 bases, leaving 16 bases between the germline ends. The germline CDR1 and CDR2 sequences are LGHNA and YSLEER. CDR3 amino acids: CASSQDHPGIRETQYF. The CDR3 DNA follows: TGCGCCAGCAGCCAAGATCACCCGGGAATACGGGAGACCCAGTACTTC.

The chain couples TRBV5-1 to TRBJ1-2; D is possibly TRBD1 (5 bases). CDR3 length: 15 amino acids. V dropped 2 bases and J dropped 4 bases, with 15 bases sitting between them. Germline V gene data show CDR1 as SGHRS and CDR2 as YFSETQ. The CDR3 coding sequence is TGCGCCAGCAGCTTCTCCAGGGAGGAGGGCTATGGCTACACCTTC. Amino acids: CASSFSREEGYGYTF.

The gene calls are TRBV20-1 and TRBJ2-7; weak D call: TRBD2 (6 bases). V was cut by 3 bases and J by 3 bases, with 9 bases left in between. This CDR3 has 12 residues. Germline V CDR1 and CDR2: DFQATT, SNEGSKA (reference sequence). This chain's CDR3 is CSASRGLYEQYF. CDR3 nucleotides: TGCAGTGCTAGTCGGGGACTCTACGAGCAGTACTTC.

The chain is built from TRBV2 and TRBJ2-1; 7 bases are a match to TRBD1. Unmatched junction bases numbered 6, after V lost 6 bases and J lost 10 bases. The CDR3 has 12 amino acids. Germline V gene sequence: CDR1 SNHLY, CDR2 FYNNEI. CDR3 nucleotides: TGTGCCAGCAGCGGACAGGTCGGCGAGCAGTTCTTC. Residues: CASSGQVGEQFF.

The chain carries TRBV9 and TRBJ2-1; no clear D. The germline CDR1 and CDR2 sequences are SGDLS and YYNGEE. The CDR3 extends over 12 amino acids. V was cut by 3 bases and J by 10 bases, with 11 bases left in between. CDR3 region: CASSGEEYEQFF. The CDR3 DNA sequence: TGTGCCAGCAGCGGAGAGGAGTACGAGCAGTTCTTC.

The rearrangement links TRBV6-5 to TRBJ1-3; no reliable D call. The CDR3 is 13 amino acids. CDR1 is MNHEY, CDR2 SVGAGI, per germline. The V gene lost 7 bases and the J gene lost 1 base, with 8 bases spanning the gap. In DNA form, the CDR3 reads TGTGCCAGCATAATCGGGTCTGGAAACACCATATATTTT. It codes for CASIIGSGNTIYF.

For the CDR3, the DNA is TGTGCCACCAGTGATTTGTACAGCAACTATGGCTACACCTTC. Amino acid sequence: CATSDLYSNYGYTF. The V and J genes are TRBV24-1 and TRBJ1-2; D not resolved. Germline lookup yields CDR1 KGHDR and CDR2 SFDVKD. The CDR3 covers 14 residues. Trimming stripped 0 bases from V and 2 bases from J, with 6 bases between.

The chain couples TRBV5-5 to TRBJ1-4; D is undetermined. Trimming removed 1 base at V and 0 bases at J, with 7 bases between. The CDR3 runs 15 residues. Looked up from germline, CDR1 is SGHKS and CDR2 is YYEKEE (reference sequence). CDR3 loop: CASSLWAATNEKLFF. CDR3 DNA: TGTGCCAGCAGCTTGTGGGCTGCAACTAATGAAAAACTGTTTTTT. Based on the CDR3 plus reference TRBV5-5 and TRBJ1-4, the full variable domain is DAGVTQSPTHLIKTRGQQVTLRCSPISGHKSVSWYQQVLGQGPQFIFQYYEKEERGRGNFPDRFSARQFPNYSSELNVNALLLGDSALYLCASSLWAATNEKLFFGSGTQLSVL.

V and J are TRBV7-8 and TRBJ2-7; TRBD1 matches at 8 bases. The V gene's germline CDR1 is SGHVS and CDR2 FQNEAQ. This CDR3 has 13 residues. Trimming cost V 2 bases and J 6 bases; bases outside gene matches: 3. The CDR3 DNA is TGTGCCAGCAGCTTACAGGGGGCGGGCGAGCAGTACTTC. It encodes CASSLQGAGEQYF.